This passage covers 23 T cell receptor beta chains from one sample sequenced in a study of Graves' ophthalmopathy and Graves' hyperthyroidism. Amplified TCR beta CDR3 regions were obtained using RNA transcripts as template. The workflow started with a first-round RT-PCR run with HTBI primers and then moved on to a second-round multiplex PCR. TCRdb re-called the multiplex PCR reads with MiXCR, one entry per CDR3 protein. This table has about 370,000 distinct CDR3 sequences, about 18% appearing once. Sequenced material: peripheral blood. Every receptor here comes from a woman younger than 35 with Graves' ophthalmopathy.

This clonotype was counted ten times or more. The J gene is TRBJ2-5, the V gene TRBV4-2; maybe TRBD1 (6 bases). V lost 5 bases and J lost 4, with 23 bases in between. Looked up from germline, CDR1 is LGHNA and CDR2 is YNFKEQ. The CDR3 is made up of 17 amino acids. The CDR3 reads CASSFHPTQGLGETQYF. CDR3 bases: TGTGCCAGCAGCTTCCACCCGACGCAGGGGTTAGGAGAGACCCAGTACTTC.

This clonotype was seen many times. The chain joins TRBV6-5 to TRBJ2-2, with 12 bases that match TRBD2. CDR3 size: 16 residues. V gave up 10 bases and J gave up 7 bases; unmatched junction bases: 13. Germline CDR1 MNHEY, CDR2 SVGAGI. The CDR3 loop reads CANMLAGGKGDGELFF. CDR3 DNA: TGTGCCAACATGCTAGCGGGAGGGAAGGGGGACGGGGAGCTGTTTTTT.

This clonotype was recorded many times. V gene TRBV6-5 combines with J gene TRBJ1-1; a possible D gene is TRBD1 (5 bases). The CDR3 length is 17 residues. Trimming took off 0 bases at V and 6 bases at J, with 20 bases between the two ends. Germline CDR1 and CDR2: MNHEY and SVGAGI. The CDR3 region is CASSYSSAPEWGAEAFF. CDR3 DNA sequence: TGTGCCAGCAGTTACTCGTCGGCGCCTGAGTGGGGCGCTGAAGCTTTCTTT.

This clonotype was counted ten times or more. The V gene is TRBV6-5, the J gene TRBJ1-5, with TRBD1 matching 11 bases. V lost 0 bases to trimming and J lost 7 bases; unmatched junction nucleotides: 8. This CDR3 contains 17 residues. Germline V CDR1 and CDR2: MNHEY, SVGAGI. CDR3 DNA sequence: TGTGCCAGCAGTTACTCGGGAGGGACAGGGGGTGGCCAGCCCCAGCATTTT. Its protein product is CASSYSGGTGGGQPQHF.

This clonotype was seen a handful of times. The chain carries TRBV30 and TRBJ1-1; D remains ambiguous. This CDR3 contains 13 residues. V was cut by 2 bases and J by 8 bases, with 15 bases left in between. From germline, CDR1 is GTSNPN and CDR2 SVGIG (reference sequence). CDR3 DNA: TGTGCCTGGAGTTTAACAGCTACGTTAGAAGCTTTCTTT. Amino acid sequence: CAWSLTATLEAFF.

The V call is TRBV19, the J call TRBJ2-7, with D possibly TRBD1 on 6 matching bases. CDR3 length equals 12 residues. V shed 6 bases and J shed 7 bases, with 13 bases lying between them. The germline CDR1 and CDR2 sequences are LNHDA and SQIVND (reference sequence). The CDR3 coding sequence is TGTGCCAGTAGCCTGGGACAACGAGAGCAGTACTTC. This gives the protein CASSLGQREQYF.

The V and J genes are TRBV20-1 and TRBJ2-2, with 10 bases that match TRBD1. Germline lookup yields CDR1 DFQATT and CDR2 SNEGSKA (reference sequence). This CDR3 comprises 15 residues. V was clipped by 3 bases and J by 2 bases; unmatched bases: 3. CDR3: CSARDRGTNTGELFF. The DNA of the CDR3 is TGCAGTGCTAGGGACAGGGGGACCAACACCGGGGAGCTGTTTTTT.

In this sample, this clonotype turned up many times. The chain joins TRBV18 to TRBJ1-6; possible D gene TRBD1, 5 bases. CDR1 and CDR2 from the germline V gene are KGHSH and LQKENI. The V end was cut by 2 bases, the J end by 7 bases, with 9 bases between. The CDR3 length is 14 residues. CDR3 region: CASSPRDENSPLHF. The CDR3, as DNA: TGTGCCAGCTCACCAAGGGACGAGAATTCACCCCTCCACTTT.

This clonotype was counted at least ten times. The chain recombines TRBV6-5 with TRBJ1-6, with 9 bases fitting TRBD1. Germline CDR1 is MNHEY and CDR2 is SVGAGI. V dropped 0 bases and J dropped 7; count of bases not matched to a gene: 7. The CDR3 covers 17 residues. CDR3 sequence reads: CASSYSSQGAPNSPLHF. The CDR3, as DNA: TGTGCCAGCAGTTACTCTTCACAGGGGGCGCCCAATTCACCCCTCCACTTT.

This clonotype was recorded at least ten times. The rearrangement joins TRBV3-1 to TRBJ2-2, with 14 bases matching TRBD2. J gave up 5 bases and V 2 bases, and 19 bases lay outside the gene matches. The CDR3 consists of 22 residues. Germline V gives CDR1 LGHDT, CDR2 YNNKEL (reference sequence). In DNA, the CDR3 is TGTGCCAGCAGCCAAAATTTCAGGCAACCGGGACTAGCGGGAGTAGGAACCGGGGAGCTGTTTTTT. Amino acid sequence: CASSQNFRQPGLAGVGTGELFF.

V gene TRBV12-3 or TRBV12-4 combines with J gene TRBJ2-7; D uncertain. CDR3 length: 14 amino acids. The ends were cut back, 6 bases at V and 7 bases at J, with 19 bases in the middle. The CDR3 DNA sequence: TGTGCCAGCAGCTCGCCTATTTTACGGTGGGAGCAGTACTTC. This translates into CASSSPILRWEQYF.

This clonotype was counted many times. The rearrangement uses TRBV19 and TRBJ2-4; D call uncertain. CDR1 is LNHDA, CDR2 SQIVND, per germline (reference sequence). This CDR3 is 15 amino acids long. Trimming removed 1 base from V and 2 bases from J, with 9 bases in between. The CDR3 DNA reads as TGTGCCAGTAGTATAGGTCAAAATTCCAAAAACATTCAGTACTTC. It translates to CASSIGQNSKNIQYF.

This clonotype came up many times. The chain uses TRBV27 and TRBJ2-7; D is possibly TRBD1 (5 bases). Germline-derived CDR1 and CDR2 are MNHEY and SMNVEV (reference sequence). The CDR3 extends over 13 amino acids. The germline V and J ends were trimmed by 0 bases and 7 bases, with 10 bases remaining between them. The CDR3 sequence: CASSLSTAGEQYF. For the CDR3, the DNA is TGTGCCAGCAGTTTATCGACAGCAGGGGAGCAGTACTTC.

This clonotype was observed many times. V gene TRBV6-2 or TRBV6-3 combines with J gene TRBJ1-5, with 7 bases that match TRBD1. CDR3 size: 16 residues. Germline V gives CDR1 MNHEY, CDR2 SVGEGT. The J segment lost 1 base and the V segment lost 6 bases, leaving 9 bases of the junction unmatched. This chain's CDR3 is CASSYLGTVSNQPQHF. The DNA for the CDR3 is TGTGCCAGCAGCTACCTCGGGACAGTGAGCAATCAGCCCCAGCATTTT.

This clonotype was observed many times. The chain combines TRBV2 with TRBJ1-5; TRBD1 is a possible D gene (6 bases). Trimming stripped 7 bases from V and 1 base from J, with 14 bases between. This CDR3 is built from 15 residues. Per the germline V gene, CDR1 is SNHLY and CDR2 is FYNNEI. The CDR3 DNA reads TGTGCCAGCACCCTCACAGGGCCGAGCAATCAGCCCCAGCATTTT. Its translation is CASTLTGPSNQPQHF.

The CDR3 sequence is CASSYRQGGYEQYF. Written as DNA, the CDR3 is TGTGCCAGCAGTTATCGACAGGGAGGCTACGAGCAGTACTTC. The chain links TRBV6-2 or TRBV6-3 to TRBJ2-7; weak D call: TRBD1 (7 bases). This CDR3 is 14 amino acids long. V shed 3 bases and J shed 3 bases, with 12 bases lying between them. Germline CDR1 MNHEY, CDR2 SVGEGT.

This clonotype has more than one count but fewer than ten. This sequence joins TRBV15 and TRBJ2-4, with D unclear. The CDR3 spans 14 residues. Germline V gene data show CDR1 as LNHNV and CDR2 as YYDKDF (reference sequence). Trimming took 1 base from V and 7 from J, leaving 11 bases between them. CDR3 nucleotides: TGTGCCACCAGCAGAGCGAAGGTGGTGAACATTCAGTACTTC. As protein: CATSRAKVVNIQYF.

This clonotype was seen at least ten times. V usage is TRBV6-2 or TRBV6-3 and J usage is TRBJ2-2; perhaps D is TRBD1 or TRBD2 (5 bases each). Germline CDR1 is MNHEY and CDR2 is SVGEGT. Trimming removed 8 bases from V and 6 bases from J, with 10 bases in between. The CDR3 totals 12 residues. The CDR3 DNA is TGTGCCAGCCGGGGACCCGCCGGGGAGCTGTTTTTT. This codes for CASRGPAGELFF.

This clonotype was seen at least ten times. J is TRBJ2-6 and V is TRBV6-2 or TRBV6-3; no definite D call. V lost 2 bases, J lost 0 bases, and 8 bases lay in between. The CDR3 spans 16 residues. The germline V gene has CDR1 MNHEY and CDR2 SVGEGT. CDR3 DNA sequence: TGTGCCAGCAGTTACGGGCTGACCTCTGGGGCCAACGTCCTGACTTTC. Protein product: CASSYGLTSGANVLTF.

This clonotype was recorded many times. The chain joins TRBV6-1 to TRBJ2-7; unclear D gene. From germline, CDR1 is MNHNS and CDR2 SASEGT. V lost 4 bases to trimming and J lost 3 bases, with 16 bases between them. This CDR3 has 15 amino acids. The CDR3 here is CASSGILDPIYEQYF. In DNA form, the CDR3 reads TGTGCCAGCAGTGGAATTCTGGACCCTATCTACGAGCAGTACTTC.

This clonotype was found many times. CDR3 nucleotide sequence: TGCGCCAGCAGCCTTGACAGGGGGCCGGTCGGGGAGCTGTTTTTT. This gives the protein CASSLDRGPVGELFF. This chain joins TRBV5-1 and TRBJ2-2; 10 bases fit TRBD1. CDR3 length equals 15 residues. Per germline, CDR1 SGHRS and CDR2 YFSETQ. With 4 bases clipped from V and 7 bases from J, the junction kept 7 bases outside the gene matches.

This clonotype was seen ten or more times. The chain links TRBV12-3 or TRBV12-4 to TRBJ2-5; 11 bases are shared with TRBD1. CDR3 length equals 15 residues. V trimming: 7 bases; J trimming: 6 bases; junction bases outside the gene matches: 10. The CDR3 loop is CASTGTGGAPKTQYF. CDR3 DNA: TGTGCCAGCACCGGGACAGGGGGTGCCCCGAAGACCCAGTACTTC.

Ten or more counts support this clonotype. The rearrangement uses TRBV7-2 and TRBJ2-7; TRBD1 aligns across 9 bases. The V gene end was trimmed by 6 bases and the J gene end by 3 bases; junction bases not matched to a gene: 9. Germline CDR1 reads SGHTA; CDR2 reads FQGNSA. CDR3 length: 15 residues. DNA of the CDR3: TGTGCCAGCAGTTTCCCTGGACAGGGGATCTACGAGCAGTACTTC. This translates into CASSFPGQGIYEQYF.